Shown below are 29 T cell receptor beta chains from a single sample sequenced in a study of cytomegalovirus exposure and HLA in healthy donors. The primer mix had 60 Vbeta and 13 Jbeta primers. TCRdb keeps only in-frame clones here, not all; method: immunoSEQ multiplex PCR. The sample lists about 130,000 clones, over 65% occurring once. Input material: PBMCs. Receptors originate from a young man in good health and CMV-seropositive.

The V call is TRBV15, the J call TRBJ2-7, with D possibly TRBD1 on 6 matching bases. This CDR3 has 14 residues. V was shortened by 4 bases and J by 4 bases, with 14 bases between the two germline ends. Germline-derived CDR1 and CDR2 are LNHNV and YYDKDF (reference sequence). Written as DNA, the CDR3 is TGTGCCACCAGCACCCCACAGGGTTTATACGAGCAGTACTTC. Translation: CATSTPQGLYEQYF.

A few counts support this clone. The rearrangement joins TRBV6-5 to TRBJ1-6; no firm D call. Between the trimmed V and J ends, which lost 2 bases and 10 bases, there was a span of 9 bases. This CDR3 region has 13 residues. CDR1 is MNHEY and CDR2 is SVGAGI in the germline V gene. CDR3 in DNA: TGTGCCAGCAGTTACGCGGCAGCCTCACCCCTCCACTTT. Translating it yields CASSYAAASPLHF.

The chain employs TRBV30 and TRBJ1-2; perhaps TRBD1 as D (5 bases). This CDR3 is 13 amino acids long. Germline loops: CDR1 GTSNPN, CDR2 SVGIG (reference sequence). The CDR3 sequence: CGWQGRPFRGYTF. The CDR3 nucleotides are TGTGGGTGGCAGGGAAGACCTTTCAGGGGCTACACCTTC.

The rearrangement links TRBV6-1 to TRBJ1-2; D possibly corresponds to TRBD1 (5 bases). Germline V CDR1 and CDR2: MNHNS, SASEGT. V lost 1 base, J lost 4 bases, and 13 bases lay in between. The CDR3 length is 15 residues. CDR3 in DNA: TGTGCCAGCAGTGAAGTGTGGGGGGTGATCTATGGCTACACCTTC. Its protein is CASSEVWGVIYGYTF.

This chain joins TRBV10-3 and TRBJ2-1; 14 positions match TRBD2. The trim removed 11 bases at V and 7 bases at J, leaving 16 bases unmatched. CDR3 length: 17 amino acids. CDR1 is ENHRY and CDR2 is SYGVKD in the germline V gene. The CDR3: CAVKGGPGLAGENEQFF. Here the CDR3 DNA reads TGTGCCGTAAAGGGGGGCCCGGGACTAGCGGGAGAGAATGAGCAGTTCTTC.

This clone was picked up a small number of times. J is TRBJ1-4 and V is TRBV5-4; 9 bases are a match to TRBD1. The germline CDR1 and CDR2 sequences are SGHNT and YYREEE (reference sequence). The junction had 7 bases not matched to a gene; V was cut back by 5 bases and J by 8 bases. The CDR3 consists of 14 residues. The CDR3 sequence is CASSHRGQEEKLFF. The CDR3 DNA sequence: TGTGCCAGCAGTCACAGGGGGCAGGAGGAAAAACTGTTTTTT.

The J gene is TRBJ2-7, the V gene TRBV5-1; maybe TRBD1 (5 bases). The CDR3 covers 14 residues. V lost 0 bases and J 0 bases, leaving 7 bases between the germline ends. Germline V gene sequence: CDR1 SGHRS, CDR2 YFSETQ. This CDR3 reads CASSLGQSSYEQYF. DNA of the CDR3: TGCGCCAGCAGCTTGGGACAGAGCTCCTACGAGCAGTACTTC. Drawing the rest from reference TRBV5-1 and TRBJ2-7, the complete variable domain is KAGVTQTPRYLIKTRGQQVTLSCSPISGHRSVSWYQQTPGQGLQFLFEYFSETQRNKGNFPGRFSGRQFSNSRSEMNVSTLELGDSALYLCASSLGQSSYEQYFGPGTRLTVT.

J is TRBJ2-1 and V is TRBV7-8; the D gene is possibly TRBD2 (5 bases). Germline V gene data show CDR1 as SGHVS and CDR2 as FQNEAQ. V lost 1 base and J 3 bases, leaving 7 bases between the germline ends. The CDR3 spans 14 residues. The CDR3 DNA reads as TGTGCCAGCAGCTTAGACAGCGGCTACAATGAGCAGTTCTTC. Protein sequence: CASSLDSGYNEQFF.

The chain couples TRBV6-5 to TRBJ2-1; 7 bases line up with TRBD2. Germline CDR1 and CDR2: MNHEY and SVGAGI. V shed 2 bases, J shed 4 bases, and the junction held 8 bases outside the gene matches. The CDR3 contains 16 residues. For the CDR3, the DNA is TGTGCCAGCAGTTACACCTATGGGGAGGGGTACAATGAGCAGTTCTTC. Its protein is CASSYTYGEGYNEQFF.

This clone was recorded once. This rearrangement joins TRBV27 to TRBJ2-2; the D gene is possibly TRBD2 (7 bases). This CDR3 is 16 amino acids long. Germline CDR1 and CDR2: MNHEY and SMNVEV (reference sequence). Trimming removed 8 bases from V and 5 bases from J, with 21 bases in between. CDR3 in amino acids: CASRRGGGVGTGELFF. The CDR3 region has the DNA TGTGCCAGCCGTCGAGGGGGAGGGGTCGGAACCGGGGAGCTGTTTTTT.

This chain uses TRBV5-4 with TRBJ2-7; 13 positions match TRBD2. Germline V CDR1 and CDR2: SGHNT, YYREEE (reference sequence). CDR3 size: 16 residues. The junction had 4 bases not matched to a gene; V was cut back by 4 bases and J by 0 bases. The CDR3 is CASSPGTSGISYEQYF. The CDR3 DNA reads TGTGCCAGCAGCCCGGGGACTAGCGGGATCTCCTACGAGCAGTACTTC.

This clone occurred once. The chain links TRBV7-2 to TRBJ2-2; TRBD2 matches 10 bases. The CDR3 totals 17 residues. Trimming at V came to 2 bases and at J to 7 bases, leaving 10 bases not matched to a gene. Germline loops: CDR1 SGHTA, CDR2 FQGNSA. CDR3 in amino acids: CASSLMRSGGAGGELFF. CDR3 bases: TGTGCCAGCAGCTTAATGAGGAGCGGGGGGGCAGGCGGGGAGCTGTTTTTT.

This chain connects TRBV29-1 to TRBJ1-1, with 11 bases that match TRBD1. Germline V gene sequence: CDR1 SQVTM, CDR2 ANQGSEA. Trimming took 6 bases from V and 4 from J; bases not matched to a gene: 4. CDR3 length: 13 amino acids. This CDR3 reads CSVPDRGLTEAFF. Written as DNA, the CDR3 is TGCAGCGTCCCGGACAGGGGGCTCACTGAAGCTTTCTTT.

The chain is built from TRBV28 and TRBJ2-1; D possibly corresponds to TRBD1 (6 bases). The CDR3 has 14 residues. V was pared by 5 bases and J by 2 bases, with 10 bases between. Per the germline V gene, CDR1 is MDHEN and CDR2 is SYDVKM. The DNA for the CDR3 is TGTGCCAGCAGTCGGCAGGGGACCTACAATGAGCAGTTCTTC. It yields the protein CASSRQGTYNEQFF.

This clone was recorded a few times. The junction departs from the called germline gene at one end, perhaps through a read error. The J gene is TRBJ2-5, the V gene TRBV7-7, with D maybe TRBD1 (6 bases). This CDR3 comprises 15 residues. CDR1 and CDR2 (germline): SSHAT, FNYEAQ (reference sequence). CDR3 in DNA: TGTGCTAGCAGAGCGAACAGGGATGTAAAGGAGACCCAGTACTTC. This sequence encodes CASRANRDVKETQYF.

The chain has TRBV6-6 and TRBJ1-2; D unresolved. The CDR3 contains 14 residues. Germline V lookup: CDR1 MNHNY, CDR2 SVGAGI (reference sequence). V was cut by 4 bases and J by 2 bases, with 11 bases left in between. The CDR3 here is CASSSVGANYGYTF. CDR3 sequence (DNA): TGTGCCAGCAGTTCCGTTGGAGCGAACTATGGCTACACCTTC.

This rearrangement joins TRBV9 to TRBJ1-4, with TRBD1 matching over 7 bases. Unmatched junction bases numbered 1, after V lost 0 bases and J lost 2 bases. This CDR3 is built from 15 residues. Germline assignment: CDR1 SGDLS and CDR2 YYNGEE. The CDR3 DNA reads TGTGCCAGCAGCGTAGCACAGGGGACTAATGAAAAACTGTTTTTT. It codes for CASSVAQGTNEKLFF.

This clone was seen once. The chain carries TRBV9 and TRBJ1-3, with D perhaps matching TRBD1 (5 bases). The germline V gene has CDR1 SGDLS and CDR2 YYNGEE. Trimming left V 4 bases short and J 2 bases short, with 16 bases between. This CDR3 has 16 amino acids. The CDR3 region has the DNA TGTGCCAGCAGCTCGTGGGGGGAGGCCCCTGGAAACACCATATATTTT. It yields the protein CASSSWGEAPGNTIYF.

This clone has just one count. This chain connects TRBV15 to TRBJ2-5, with a tentative D call TRBD2 (5 bases). Germline loops: CDR1 LNHNV, CDR2 YYDKDF (reference sequence). The CDR3 has 14 amino acids. The germline V and J ends were trimmed by 4 bases and 7 bases, with 16 bases remaining between them. The CDR3 reads CATSTDSLQVTQYF. The CDR3 bases are TGTGCCACCAGCACGGACTCTCTGCAGGTGACCCAGTACTTC.

Comments on this clone: One end of the junction is discordant with germline, which a read error may explain. CDR3 nucleotides: TGTGCCAACAGCTTGGGCAGGGTATCCTTCGCTTTCTTT. Amino acids: CANSLGRVSFAFF. The chain recombines TRBV7-9 with TRBJ1-1; perhaps TRBD1 as D (5 bases). From germline, CDR1 is SEHNR and CDR2 FQNEAQ (reference sequence). This CDR3 has 13 amino acids.

J is TRBJ1-1 and V is TRBV7-9, with a possible D match to TRBD1 (6 bases). Germline CDR1 is SEHNR and CDR2 is FQNEAQ (reference sequence). Trimming removed 3 bases at V and 0 bases at J, with 11 bases between. The CDR3 has 15 residues. CDR3 residues: CASSLGGGLNTEAFF. CDR3 nucleotide sequence: TGTGCCAGCAGCTTGGGGGGGGGCTTGAACACTGAAGCTTTCTTT. Together with reference TRBV7-9 and TRBJ1-1, the CDR3 gives the full variable domain: DTGVSQNPRHKITKRGQNVTFRCDPISEHNRLYWYRQTLGQGPEFLTYFQNEAQLEKSRLLSDRFSAERPKGSFSTLEIQRTEQGDSAMYLCASSLGGGLNTEAFFGQGTRLTVV.

The chain is built from TRBV5-3 and TRBJ1-1, with 7 bases matching TRBD1. TRBV5-3 is an open reading frame whose function is uncertain. The CDR3 covers 17 residues. After removal of 3 bases from V and 0 bases from J, the junction contained 11 bases not matched to a gene. CDR3 in amino acids: CARSSGRRGRLNTEAFF. In DNA, the CDR3 is TGTGCCAGAAGCTCCGGCAGGAGGGGGCGGCTGAACACTGAAGCTTTCTTT.

The chain employs TRBV7-8 and TRBJ2-5; TRBD2 matches 7 bases. The junction had 10 bases not matched to a gene; V was cut back by 8 bases and J by 4 bases. Germline V gene lookup returns CDR1 SGHVS and CDR2 FQNEAQ. CDR3 length: 14 residues. The CDR3 bases are TGTGCCAGCTGGGGGGGGAAGGATCGAGAGACCCAGTACTTC. Amino acid sequence: CASWGGKDRETQYF.

This chain links TRBV18 with TRBJ2-5; 8 bases align to TRBD1. The V segment lost 3 bases and the J segment 5 bases; nucleotides outside the gene matches: 5. Germline CDR1 KGHSH, CDR2 LQKENI. The CDR3 spans 14 residues. CDR3 in amino acids: CASSPTDREETQYF. CDR3 in DNA: TGTGCCAGCTCACCGACGGACAGGGAGGAGACCCAGTACTTC.

The chain has TRBV2 and TRBJ2-2; 9 positions agree with TRBD2. The CDR3 consists of 16 residues. CDR1 SNHLY and CDR2 FYNNEI come from the germline V gene. The junction had 9 bases not matched to a gene; V was cut back by 5 bases and J by 5 bases. CDR3 loop: CASSTLSGGRTGELFF. The CDR3 DNA is TGTGCCAGCAGTACTCTTAGCGGGGGAAGGACCGGGGAGCTGTTTTTT.

The chain couples TRBV11-2 to TRBJ2-7, with D maybe TRBD1 (5 bases). This CDR3 region has 13 residues. V dropped 0 bases and J dropped 3 bases, with 6 bases sitting between them. CDR1 SGHAT and CDR2 FQNNGV come from the germline V gene. CDR3 nucleotides: TGTGCCAGCAGCTTAGATAGGGGCTACGAGCAGTACTTC. Translation: CASSLDRGYEQYF. The whole variable domain, remainder taken from reference TRBV11-2 and TRBJ2-7, is EAGVAQSPRYKIIEKRQSVAFWCNPISGHATLYWYQQILGQGPKLLIQFQNNGVVDDSQLPKDRFSAERLKGVDSTLKIQPAKLEDSAVYLCASSLDRGYEQYFGPGTRLTVT.

V and J are TRBV2 and TRBJ2-3; 9 nucleotides align to TRBD1. This CDR3 region has 14 residues. CDR1 is SNHLY and CDR2 is FYNNEI in the germline V gene. The V and J ends lost 9 bases and 1 base, in that order; junction bases with no gene match: 5. The CDR3 sequence is CASTRDRGTDTQYF. DNA of the CDR3: TGTGCCAGTACCCGGGACAGGGGCACAGATACGCAGTATTTT.

The chain recombines TRBV7-9 with TRBJ1-3; D gene unclear. The CDR3 extends over 14 amino acids. Germline CDR1 is SEHNR and CDR2 is FQNEAQ (reference sequence). Trimming took off 2 bases at V and 4 bases at J, with 9 bases between the two ends. For the CDR3, the DNA is TGTGCCAGCAGCTTAAGCAATCTCGGAAACACCATATATTTT. Translated, it gives CASSLSNLGNTIYF.

This sequence joins TRBV2 and TRBJ1-2; 9 nucleotides match TRBD1. With V trimmed by 2 bases and J by 7 bases, 11 bases remained unmatched. Germline V gene lookup returns CDR1 SNHLY and CDR2 FYNNEI. This CDR3 contains 16 residues. The CDR3 here is CASSERLRDRAAGYTF. The CDR3, as DNA: TGTGCCAGCAGTGAAAGACTAAGGGACAGGGCGGCTGGCTACACCTTC.